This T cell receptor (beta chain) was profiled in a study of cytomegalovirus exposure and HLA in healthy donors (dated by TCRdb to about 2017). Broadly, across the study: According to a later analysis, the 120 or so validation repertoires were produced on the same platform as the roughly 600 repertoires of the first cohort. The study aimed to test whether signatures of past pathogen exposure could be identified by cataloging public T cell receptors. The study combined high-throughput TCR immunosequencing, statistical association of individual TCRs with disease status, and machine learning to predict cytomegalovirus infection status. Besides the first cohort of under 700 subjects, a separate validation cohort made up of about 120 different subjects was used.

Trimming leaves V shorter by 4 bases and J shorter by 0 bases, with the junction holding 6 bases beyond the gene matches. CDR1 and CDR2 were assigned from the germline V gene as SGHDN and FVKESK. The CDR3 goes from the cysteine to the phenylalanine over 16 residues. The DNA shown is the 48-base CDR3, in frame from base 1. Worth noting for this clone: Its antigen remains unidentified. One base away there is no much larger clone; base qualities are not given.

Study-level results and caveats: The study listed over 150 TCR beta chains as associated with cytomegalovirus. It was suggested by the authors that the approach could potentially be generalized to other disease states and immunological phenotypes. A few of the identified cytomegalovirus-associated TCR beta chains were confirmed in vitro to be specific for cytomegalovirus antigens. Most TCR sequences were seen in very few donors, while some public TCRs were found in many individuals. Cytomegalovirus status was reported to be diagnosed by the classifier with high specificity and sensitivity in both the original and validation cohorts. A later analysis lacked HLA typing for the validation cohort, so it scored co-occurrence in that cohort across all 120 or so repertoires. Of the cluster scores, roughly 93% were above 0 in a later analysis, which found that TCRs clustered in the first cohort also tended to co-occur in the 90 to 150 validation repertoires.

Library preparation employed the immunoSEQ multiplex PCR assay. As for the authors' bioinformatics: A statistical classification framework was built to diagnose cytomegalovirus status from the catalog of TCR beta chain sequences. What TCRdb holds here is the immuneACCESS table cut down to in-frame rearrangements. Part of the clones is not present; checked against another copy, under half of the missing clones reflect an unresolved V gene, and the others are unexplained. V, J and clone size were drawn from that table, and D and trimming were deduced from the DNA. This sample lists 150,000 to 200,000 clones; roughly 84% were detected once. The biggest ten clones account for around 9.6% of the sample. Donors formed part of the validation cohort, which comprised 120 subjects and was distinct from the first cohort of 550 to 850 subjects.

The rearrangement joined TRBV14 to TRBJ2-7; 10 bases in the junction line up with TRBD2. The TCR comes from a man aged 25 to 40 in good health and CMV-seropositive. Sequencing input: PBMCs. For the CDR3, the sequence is CASSPYSGGSSYEQYF. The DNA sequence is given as TGTGCCAGCAGCCCCTATAGCGGGGGGAGCTCCTACGAGCAGTACTTC.